This TCR beta chain was observed in a study of T cell responses to AZD1222 COVID-19 vaccine. Trimming removed 3 bases at V and 1 base at J, with 6 bases between. This CDR3 is 12 amino acids long. The V gene's germline CDR1 is DFQATT and CDR2 SNEGSKA (reference sequence). As for this clone: Its antigen remains unknown.

General study findings and limits: Among those given AZD1222, only five or six were seropositive at baseline. Epitopes outside B.1.351 and B.1.1.7 mutated regions reportedly drew nearly half of spike TCRs.

Here immunoSEQ multiplex PCR was the method, and the copy in TCRdb shows in-frame clones only, minus some. This repertoire shows about 140,000 clones, less than 95% found once; its top ten account for around 2.7%. Sequencing was performed on peripheral blood, taken on day 0 of AZD1222 vaccination. The sequence came from an adult in good health. The chain combines TRBV20-1 with TRBJ1-1; D gene ambiguous. CDR3 amino acids: CSASVRNTEAFF. The CDR3 DNA reads as TGCAGTGCTAGTGTCCGGAACACTGAAGCTTTCTTT.